This T cell receptor beta chain was observed in a study of cytomegalovirus exposure and HLA in healthy donors. Notes on the study in general: Many donors carried some public TCRs, although rarity characterized most TCR sequences. TCR beta chains numbering about 160 were designated cytomegalovirus-associated. For cytomegalovirus status, the classifier reportedly gave diagnoses with high specificity and sensitivity.

Sequenced by immunoSEQ multiplex PCR; TCRdb stores in-frame clones only, minus some. The table records under 85,000 clones, approximately 95% of them present only once. For this clone: Its antigen is still unknown.

Germline CDR1 reads SEHNR; CDR2 reads FQNEAQ (reference sequence). Trimming took 4 bases from V and 2 from J; bases not matched to a gene: 4. This CDR3 contains 15 residues. The donors were members of the roughly 120-subject validation cohort (separate from the 666-subject first cohort). Sequencing was done on a sample of PBMCs. This clonotype originated in a woman aged 18 to 35 in good health and CMV-seronegative. The chain links TRBV7-9 to TRBJ2-5; 10 bases align to TRBD2. CDR3 DNA: TGTGCCAGCAGCTCAGGACTAGCGGCTCAAGAGACCCAGTACTTC. Its translation: CASSSGLAAQETQYF.